The 3 T cell receptor beta chains below come from one sample, sequenced in a study of Graves' ophthalmopathy and Graves' hyperthyroidism. Amplified TCR beta CDR3 regions were obtained using RNA transcripts as template. HTBI primers served in a first-round RT-PCR, which a second-round multiplex PCR followed. MiXCR, applied by TCRdb to the multiplex PCR reads, yields one record per CDR3 protein. The sample holds under 350,000 distinct CDR3 sequences; 15% to 20% are singletons and the top ten take 10% to 15%. The specimen was peripheral blood. The receptors stem from an adult man with Graves' ophthalmopathy.

The CDR3 reads CASTSLGTGGTAEAFF. The DNA of the CDR3 is TGTGCCAGCACCAGCTTAGGGACAGGAGGGACCGCTGAAGCTTTCTTT. The genes are TRBV11-2 and TRBJ1-1, with 8 bases lining up with TRBD1. V dropped 7 bases and J dropped 6; count of bases not matched to a gene: 16. The CDR3 sequence is 16 residues long. Germline assignment: CDR1 SGHAT and CDR2 FQNNGV.

This clonotype was counted ten times or more. The chain is built from TRBV6-1 and TRBJ2-7; 10 bases align to TRBD2. V lost 2 bases to trimming and J lost 5 bases; unmatched junction nucleotides: 9. The CDR3 is 16 residues long. The germline V gene has CDR1 MNHNS and CDR2 SASEGT. The DNA for the CDR3 is TGTGCCAGCAGTGAAAAGTGGGCTAGCGGGAGAGACGAGCAGTACTTC. This sequence encodes CASSEKWASGRDEQYF.

This clonotype was observed at least ten times. Here the CDR3 reads CASSPGWGTEAFF. In DNA form, the CDR3 reads TGTGCCAGCAGTCCGGGTTGGGGCACTGAAGCTTTCTTT. The chain uses TRBV12-3 or TRBV12-4 and TRBJ1-1; no firm D call. V dropped 5 bases and J dropped 4 bases, with 11 bases sitting between them. This CDR3 spans 13 amino acids.